This T cell receptor (beta chain) is drawn from a study of T-cell memory formation after mild COVID-19. Regarding this clonotype: Its matching antigen is unknown.

V was pared by 5 bases and J by 5 bases, with 17 bases between. Germline V lookup: CDR1 SEHNR, CDR2 FQNEAQ (reference sequence). CDR3 length: 15 residues. TCRdb re-called the 5' RACE reads through MiXCR, storing one row per CDR3 protein. The sample holds roughly 110,000 distinct CDR3 sequences; 9.5% to 15% are singletons and the top ten take roughly 27%. Study-wide points: Confirmation of SARS-CoV-2 specificity was lacking for second-wave clones peaking day 37. Detection of some responders pre-infection suggested pre-existing cross-reactive memory T cells participated. CD4/CD8 balance held among clones contracting day 15 to 85, and later expanders leaned CD4+.

The chain carries TRBV7-9 and TRBJ2-3; possibly TRBD1 for D (6 bases). The clonotype comes from an adult woman who had mild COVID-19 (a few samples of this study predate the infection). Cell type and time point are not known. Sequenced: PBMCs or a T cell subset sorted from them (not recorded which). CDR3 sequence: CASSPTGRGGDTQYF. Written as DNA, the CDR3 is TGTGCCAGCAGCCCCACAGGGAGAGGGGGAGATACGCAGTATTTT.